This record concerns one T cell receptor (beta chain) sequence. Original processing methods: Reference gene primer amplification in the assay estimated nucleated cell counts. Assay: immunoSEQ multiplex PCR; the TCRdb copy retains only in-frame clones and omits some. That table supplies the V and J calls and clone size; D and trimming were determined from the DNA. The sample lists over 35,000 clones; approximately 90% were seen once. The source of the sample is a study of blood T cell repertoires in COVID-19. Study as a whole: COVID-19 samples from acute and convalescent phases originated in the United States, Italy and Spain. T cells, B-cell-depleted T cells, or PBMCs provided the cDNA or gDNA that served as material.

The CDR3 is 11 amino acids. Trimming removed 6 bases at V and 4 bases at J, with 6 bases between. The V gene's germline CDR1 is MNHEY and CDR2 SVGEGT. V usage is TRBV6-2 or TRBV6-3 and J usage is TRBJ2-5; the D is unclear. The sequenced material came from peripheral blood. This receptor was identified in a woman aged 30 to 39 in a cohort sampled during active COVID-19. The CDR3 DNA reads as TGTGCCAGCAGCCCCCGAGAGACCCAGTACTTC. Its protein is CASSPRETQYF.